The source of this T cell receptor beta chain is a study of cytomegalovirus exposure and HLA in healthy donors. Study-wide results and caveats: According to a later analysis, most TCR beta chains associated with CMV appeared HLA-restricted. Being productive about 87% or about 30% of the time was typical of most TCR beta V segments in an earlier analysis.

PCR used 60 Vbeta primers and 13 Jbeta primers. In the source study's methods: A later analysis counted 65 million to 80 million unique TCR beta chains, 9.5 million to 12 million shared. The protocol was immunoSEQ multiplex PCR, while the TCRdb copy is restricted to in-frame clones and leaves out a portion. For V, J and clone size, that table is used; D and trimming come from the DNA. This sample has some 150,000 clones, with around 79% found just once. About this clone itself: Its antigen is unidentified.

The sample comprised PBMCs. The receptor comes from a human donor in good health.

CDR3 protein: CASSLAATNDIQYF. The DNA of the CDR3 is TGTGCCAGCAGCTTGGCAGCGACCAATGACATTCAGTACTTC. The V gene is TRBV5-4, the J gene TRBJ2-4; unclear D gene. Trimming shortened V by 0 bases and J by 8 bases, and 12 bases separated the two germline ends. The CDR3 is 14 amino acids. Per the germline V gene, CDR1 is SGHNT and CDR2 is YYREEE (reference sequence).